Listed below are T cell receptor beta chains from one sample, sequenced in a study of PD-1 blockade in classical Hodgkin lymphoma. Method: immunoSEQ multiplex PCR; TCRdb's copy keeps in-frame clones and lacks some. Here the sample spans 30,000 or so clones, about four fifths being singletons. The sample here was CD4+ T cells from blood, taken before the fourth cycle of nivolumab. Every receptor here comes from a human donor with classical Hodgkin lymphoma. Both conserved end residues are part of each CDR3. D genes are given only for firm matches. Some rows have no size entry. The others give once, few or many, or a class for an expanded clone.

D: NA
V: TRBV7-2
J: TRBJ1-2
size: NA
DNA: TGTGCCAGCAGCTTAGCTACAGGGAACTATGGCTACACCTTC
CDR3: CASSLATGNYGYTF

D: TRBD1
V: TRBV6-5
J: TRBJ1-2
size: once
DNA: TGTGCCAGCAGCCCGACAGGGGGTTACTATGGCTACACCTTC
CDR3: CASSPTGGYYGYTF

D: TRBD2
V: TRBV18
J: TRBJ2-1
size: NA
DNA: TGTGCCAGCTCACCACGGGCGGGGGGATCAAGCTCCTACAATGAGCAGTTCTTC
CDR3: CASSPRAGGSSSYNEQFF

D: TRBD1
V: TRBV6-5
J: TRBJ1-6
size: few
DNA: TGTGCCAGCAGTCTCACGACAGGGCATAGGCCACCCCTCCACTTT
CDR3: CASSLTTGHRPPLHF

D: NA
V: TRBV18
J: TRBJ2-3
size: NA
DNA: TGTGCCAGCTCATTTACAGATACGCAGTATTTT
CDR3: CASSFTDTQYF

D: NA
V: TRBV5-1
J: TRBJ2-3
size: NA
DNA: TGCGCCAGCAGCCCGGGGACCTCCTCAGATACGCAGTATTTT
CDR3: CASSPGTSSDTQYF

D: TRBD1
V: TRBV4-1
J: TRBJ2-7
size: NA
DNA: TGCGCCAGCAGCCGCTCTCCGGGACAGGGGACCTACGAGCAGTACTTC
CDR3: CASSRSPGQGTYEQYF

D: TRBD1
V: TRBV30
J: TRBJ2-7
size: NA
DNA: TGTGCCTGGAGTCCGGGACAGGAGCTACGAAGGCAGTACTTC
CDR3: CAWSPGQELRRQYF

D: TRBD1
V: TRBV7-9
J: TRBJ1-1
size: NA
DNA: TGTGCCAGCAGCGCACCCCCCGGGACAGACCTGAACACTGAAGCTTTCTTT
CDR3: CASSAPPGTDLNTEAFF

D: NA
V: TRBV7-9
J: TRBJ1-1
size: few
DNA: TGTGCCAGCAGCTTAAGTCCCGGGTATGAAGCTTTCTTT
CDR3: CASSLSPGYEAFF

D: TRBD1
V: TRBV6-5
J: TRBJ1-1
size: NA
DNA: TGTGCCTCCCTAGACAGGGGACGATATGAAGCTTTCTTT
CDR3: CASLDRGRYEAFF

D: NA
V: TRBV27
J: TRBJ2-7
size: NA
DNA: TGTGCCAGCAGTTCGGACTCCTACGAGCAGTACTTC
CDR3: CASSSDSYEQYF

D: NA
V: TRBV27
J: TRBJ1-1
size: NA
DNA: TGTGCCAGCACCCCGGGAGGGAGGAGGACTGAAGCTTTCTTT
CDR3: CASTPGGRRTEAFF

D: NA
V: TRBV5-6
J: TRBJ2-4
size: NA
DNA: TGTGCCAGCAGCTACAATCTAGCCAAAAACATTCAGTACTTC
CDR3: CASSYNLAKNIQYF

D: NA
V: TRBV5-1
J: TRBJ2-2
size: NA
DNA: TGCGCCAGCAGCTTGGTGGGCCTGAACACCGGGGAGCTGTTTTTT
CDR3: CASSLVGLNTGELFF

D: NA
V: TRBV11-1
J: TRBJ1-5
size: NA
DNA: TGTGCCAGCAGCTCCCCCCGGGACACTGGTGGTTGCCAGCATTTT
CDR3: CASSSPRDTGGCQHF

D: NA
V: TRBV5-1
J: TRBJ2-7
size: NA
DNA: TGCGCCAGCAGCTTGGAGGTGACACATTACGAGCAGTACTTC
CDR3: CASSLEVTHYEQYF

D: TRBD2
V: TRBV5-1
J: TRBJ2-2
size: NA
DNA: TGCGCCAGCAGCGCCACGGGACTATCGAACACCGGGGAGCTGTTTTTT
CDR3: CASSATGLSNTGELFF

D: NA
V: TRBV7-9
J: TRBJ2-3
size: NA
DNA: TGTGCCAGCAGCTTAGGTGCGATTAGCACAGATACGCAGTATTTT
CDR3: CASSLGAISTDTQYF

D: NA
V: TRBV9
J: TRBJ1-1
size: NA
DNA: TGTGCCAGCAGCGTAGGGGGCTCGCTGGGGACTGAAGCTTTCTTT
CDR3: CASSVGGSLGTEAFF

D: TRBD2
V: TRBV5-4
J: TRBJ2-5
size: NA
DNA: TGTGCCAGCAGCCGCCCGGCTAGCGGGGGAGGCGGGGAGACCCAGTACTTC
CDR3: CASSRPASGGGGETQYF

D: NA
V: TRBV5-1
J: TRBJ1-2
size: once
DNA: TGCGCCAGCAACCTGGACGGCGGCCCCTATGGCTACACCTTC
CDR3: CASNLDGGPYGYTF

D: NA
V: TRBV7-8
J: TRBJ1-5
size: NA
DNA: TGTGCCAGCAGCTTATCTAGCAATCAGCCCCAGCATTTT
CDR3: CASSLSSNQPQHF